This T cell receptor (beta chain) was obtained from a study of Ad26.COV2.S vaccination and SARS-CoV-2 variants. Overall study: Recipients of Ad26.COV2.S got it intramuscularly, once or twice 56 days apart.

CDR1 and CDR2 (germline): SGHAT, FQNNGV. Trimming cost V 4 bases and J 2 bases, with 9 bases left between them. CDR3 length: 13 amino acids. Data came from immunoSEQ multiplex PCR; TCRdb stores just in-frame clones and leaves some out. The data hold a few hundred thousand clones, with roughly 84% observed a single time. A word on this clone: Its cognate antigen is unknown.

Treatment here: roughly 19 received Ad26.COV2.S at low or high dose, single or two shots; several received placebo; per-sample allocation not given. Sampling was done on day 63 after the first vaccine or placebo injection. Overall study findings and caveats: It was reported that spike-specific CD8+ and CD4+ T cell responses were substantially broad after vaccination.

The sequence was obtained from a person between 18 and 65 years old who received the Ad26.COV2.S COVID-19 vaccine or a placebo. The specimen comprised peripheral blood, sampled in a trial of Ad26.COV2.S vaccine versus placebo. The chain recombines TRBV11-2 with TRBJ2-7; D call uncertain. The CDR3 spells CASSSTPAYEQYF. In DNA form, the CDR3 reads TGTGCCAGCAGCTCTACTCCGGCCTACGAGCAGTACTTC. The full variable domain, its missing parts supplied by reference TRBV11-2 and TRBJ2-7, is EAGVAQSPRYKIIEKRQSVAFWCNPISGHATLYWYQQILGQGPKLLIQFQNNGVVDDSQLPKDRFSAERLKGVDSTLKIQPAKLEDSAVYLCASSSTPAYEQYFGPGTRLTVT.